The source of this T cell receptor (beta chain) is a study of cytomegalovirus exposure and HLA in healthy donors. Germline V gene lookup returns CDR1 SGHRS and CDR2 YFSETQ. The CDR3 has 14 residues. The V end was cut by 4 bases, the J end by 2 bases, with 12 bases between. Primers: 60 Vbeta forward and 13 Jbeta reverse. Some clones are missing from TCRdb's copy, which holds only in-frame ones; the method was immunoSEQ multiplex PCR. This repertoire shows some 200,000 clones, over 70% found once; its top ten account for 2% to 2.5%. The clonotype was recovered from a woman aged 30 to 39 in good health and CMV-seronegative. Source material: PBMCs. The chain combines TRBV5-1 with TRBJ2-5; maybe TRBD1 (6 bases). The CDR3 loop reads CASSDLQGQETQYF. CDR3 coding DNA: TGCGCCAGCAGCGACTTACAGGGTCAAGAGACCCAGTACTTC.